This TCR beta chain emerged from a study of blood T cell repertoires in COVID-19. Profiling relied on immunoSEQ multiplex PCR, and the TCRdb table lists in-frame clones only, not all of them. The sample contains roughly 250,000 clones, around 82% of which appear only once. Sample: peripheral blood. The origin of this receptor is a woman in her 70s with acute or convalescent COVID-19.

The CDR3 protein is CASGGQGFSPLHF. DNA for the CDR3: TGTGCCAGCGGGGGACAGGGGTTTTCACCCCTCCACTTT. J is TRBJ1-6 and V is TRBV2, with TRBD1 matching 10 bases. The trim removed 8 bases at V and 9 bases at J, leaving 4 bases unmatched. CDR3 size: 13 residues. The germline CDR1 and CDR2 sequences are SNHLY and FYNNEI.